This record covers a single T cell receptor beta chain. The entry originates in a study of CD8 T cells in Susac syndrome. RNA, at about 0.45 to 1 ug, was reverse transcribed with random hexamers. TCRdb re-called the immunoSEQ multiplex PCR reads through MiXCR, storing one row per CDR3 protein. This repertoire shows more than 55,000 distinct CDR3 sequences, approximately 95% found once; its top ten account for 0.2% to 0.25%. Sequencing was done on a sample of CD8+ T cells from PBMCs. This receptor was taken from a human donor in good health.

The CDR3 DNA reads as TGTGCCAGCAGCTCGTTCCCTTCAGACAGGGGAGTTTATGGCTACACCTTC. It specifies CASSSFPSDRGVYGYTF. This rearrangement joins TRBV11-2 to TRBJ1-2; TRBD1 matches at 8 bases. V gave up 4 bases and J gave up 5 bases; unmatched junction bases: 15. From germline, CDR1 is SGHAT and CDR2 FQNNGV. The CDR3 covers 17 residues.